One sample yielded the 18 T cell receptor beta chains listed below, sequenced in a study of cytomegalovirus exposure and HLA in healthy donors. Data came from immunoSEQ multiplex PCR; TCRdb stores just in-frame clones and leaves some out. Of 150,000 to 160,000 clones listed, around 84% were seen once; the top ten hold 2.1%. Sequenced sample: PBMCs. These receptors were taken from a human donor in good health.

The genes are TRBV28 and TRBJ2-7; maybe TRBD2 (5 bases). The ends were cut back, 5 bases at V and 7 bases at J, with 21 bases in the middle. Germline loops: CDR1 MDHEN, CDR2 SYDVKM. The CDR3 is made up of 15 amino acids. The CDR3 nucleotides read TGTGCCAGCAGTGGAGAGGGTGTCCGGGTCTGGGAGCAGTACTTC. Residues: CASSGEGVRVWEQYF.

The chain has TRBV7-2 and TRBJ2-3, with 8 bases aligning to TRBD2. This CDR3 has 14 residues. From germline, CDR1 is SGHTA and CDR2 FQGNSA. Unmatched junction bases numbered 4, after V lost 2 bases and J lost 6 bases. CDR3 sequence (DNA): TGTGCCAGCAGCTTACAGCGGGGGCTTGATACGCAGTATTTT. Its protein is CASSLQRGLDTQYF.

This clone was seen only once. The gene calls are TRBV4-2 and TRBJ2-2; the match to TRBD2 covers 8 bases. V lost 1 base and J lost 1; bases outside the gene matches: 2. CDR1 LGHNA and CDR2 YNFKEQ come from the germline V gene. This CDR3 has 16 residues. CDR3 sequence: CASSQALAGNTGELFF. The CDR3 bases are TGTGCCAGCAGCCAAGCGCTAGCGGGGAACACCGGGGAGCTGTTTTTT.

The chain recombines TRBV7-8 with TRBJ1-1, with 10 bases aligning to TRBD1. The germline V gene encodes CDR1 SGHVS and CDR2 FQNEAQ. J gave up 1 base and V 4 bases, and 3 bases lay outside the gene matches. CDR3 length equals 15 residues. CDR3 sequence reads: CASSSRTGGNTEAFF. The CDR3 coding sequence is TGTGCCAGCAGCTCCCGGACAGGGGGGAACACTGAAGCTTTCTTT.

The chain couples TRBV28 to TRBJ2-3, with D tentatively TRBD2 (5 bases). The CDR3 contains 15 residues. V was pared by 2 bases and J by 14 bases, with 23 bases between. Germline V gene sequence: CDR1 MDHEN, CDR2 SYDVKM. The CDR3 DNA reads TGTGCCAGCAGTTTAAGACATCTTGGGGTGGGGAGATGGTATTTT. Residues: CASSLRHLGVGRWYF.

The genes are TRBV7-6 and TRBJ2-1; D gene ambiguous. This CDR3 region has 13 residues. Trimming cost V 10 bases and J 9 bases, with 19 bases left between them. Germline CDR1 SGHVS, CDR2 FNYEAQ. In nucleotides, the CDR3 is TGTGCCATACGTTCTGTAAAGTCGGGTGAGCAGTTCTTC. The encoded protein is CAIRSVKSGEQFF.

The chain has TRBV27 and TRBJ1-2; 10 bases are a match to TRBD1. The germline V gene has CDR1 MNHEY and CDR2 SMNVEV (reference sequence). Germline trimming cut 3 bases from V and 8 bases from J; bases unmatched to any gene: 9. This CDR3 has 15 residues. The CDR3: CASSLGDRGFGGYTF. The CDR3 bases are TGTGCCAGCAGTTTGGGGGACAGGGGTTTCGGCGGCTACACCTTC.

Here the CDR3 reads CASSRQGSSGNTIYF. The CDR3 DNA reads TGTGCCAGCTCCCGACAGGGGAGCTCTGGAAACACCATATATTTT. The rearrangement links TRBV18 to TRBJ1-3, with 8 bases identical to TRBD1. V gave up 6 bases and J gave up 0 bases; unmatched junction bases: 4. Germline CDR1 reads KGHSH; CDR2 reads LQKENI. The CDR3 sequence is 15 residues long.

This chain links TRBV5-1 with TRBJ1-2; 10 nucleotides match TRBD1. CDR1 and CDR2 (germline): SGHRS, YFSETQ. The ends lost 0 bases at V and 1 base at J; junction bases unmatched: 12. The CDR3 contains 19 residues. The CDR3 sequence: CASSLEVGTGDLFNYGYTF. The CDR3 bases are TGCGCCAGCAGCTTGGAAGTTGGGACAGGGGACCTTTTTAACTATGGCTACACCTTC.

This clone was detected once. The rearrangement uses TRBV2 and TRBJ1-1; TRBD1 matches 7 bases. Per the germline V gene, CDR1 is SNHLY and CDR2 is FYNNEI. The CDR3 consists of 14 residues. V gave up 6 bases and J gave up 7 bases; unmatched junction bases: 11. CDR3 sequence (DNA): TGTGCCAGCAGATTAGGACAGGTTGCTAATGAAGCTTTCTTT. Its protein is CASRLGQVANEAFF.

V is TRBV18 and J is TRBJ1-1; 7 bases are a match to TRBD1. The CDR3 runs 13 residues. Germline V CDR1 and CDR2: KGHSH, LQKENI. With V trimmed by 5 bases and J by 5 bases, 5 bases remained unmatched. CDR3 DNA: TGTGCCAGCTCATACAGGGGAAGAACTGAAGCTTTCTTT. This translates into CASSYRGRTEAFF.

The chain recombines TRBV16 with TRBJ2-1, with 14 positions matching TRBD2. Germline V gene data show CDR1 as KGHSY and CDR2 as FQNENV. The CDR3 spans 15 residues. The ends lost 4 bases at V and 8 bases at J; junction bases unmatched: 4. The CDR3: CASSPRLAGGDEQFF. Written as DNA, the CDR3 is TGTGCCAGCAGCCCCCGACTAGCGGGAGGGGATGAGCAGTTCTTC.

The rearrangement joins TRBV7-8 to TRBJ1-1, with D tentatively TRBD1 (6 bases). Germline loops: CDR1 SGHVS, CDR2 FQNEAQ. The length of the CDR3 is 18 residues. Trimming cost V 5 bases and J 1 base, with 23 bases left between them. The CDR3 DNA is TGTGCCAGCAGCACCGTACAGGGAATGGTATCGAAGAACACTGAAGCTTTCTTT. Protein sequence: CASSTVQGMVSKNTEAFF.

J is TRBJ1-5 and V is TRBV7-2, with a possible D match to TRBD1 (6 bases). Germline V gene lookup returns CDR1 SGHTA and CDR2 FQGNSA. The ends were cut back, 4 bases at V and 2 bases at J, with 18 bases in the middle. The CDR3 is made up of 17 amino acids. The CDR3: CASSSGGGARGNQPQHF. As DNA, the CDR3 is TGTGCCAGCAGCTCCGGCGGGGGGGCGCGCGGCAATCAGCCCCAGCATTTT.

The chain recombines TRBV10-3 with TRBJ1-2; 7 nucleotides line up with TRBD1. With 5 bases clipped from V and 3 bases from J, the junction kept 6 bases outside the gene matches. Germline V gives CDR1 ENHRY, CDR2 SYGVKD. This CDR3 has 14 residues. The CDR3 sequence is CAISKTQGHYGYTF. DNA of the CDR3: TGTGCCATCAGTAAAACACAGGGGCACTATGGCTACACCTTC.

The rearrangement links TRBV7-9 to TRBJ2-5, with 8 bases lining up with TRBD1. The CDR3 length is 14 residues. Losses at the gene ends were 5 bases for V and 5 bases for J; bases not matched to a gene: 7. Germline V gene data show CDR1 as SEHNR and CDR2 as FQNEAQ (reference sequence). DNA for the CDR3: TGTGCCAGCAGCGTAGGACAGGGCCGGGAGACCCAGTACTTC. Translating gives CASSVGQGRETQYF.

V usage is TRBV11-1 and J usage is TRBJ2-7, with TRBD2 identical over 8 bases. This CDR3 has 13 amino acids. Germline values: CDR1 SGHAT, CDR2 FQDESV (reference sequence). The ends lost 4 bases at V and 8 bases at J; junction bases unmatched: 7. The CDR3 DNA reads TGTGCCAGCAGCTGGGCGGGACTAGTGCAGCAGTACTTC. It specifies CASSWAGLVQQYF.

This clone has just one count. V is TRBV5-8 and J is TRBJ1-1; a possible D gene is TRBD1 (5 bases). The CDR3 sequence is 16 residues long. V lost 5 bases and J lost 1, with 18 bases in between. CDR1 SGHTS and CDR2 YDEGEE come from the germline V gene. The CDR3 here is CASSNHRAGPNTEAFF. CDR3 sequence (DNA): TGTGCCAGCAGTAACCACCGCGCAGGGCCGAACACTGAAGCTTTCTTT.